Listed below are T cell receptor beta chains from one sample, sequenced in a study of control samples from healthy donors and cancer patients. Assay used: immunoSEQ multiplex PCR; TCRdb lists only in-frame clones, some missing. Of around 250,000 clones in the sample, approximately 80% were seen once. Sequenced input: PBMCs. The origin of the receptors is a woman in her sixties with lung cancer. CDR3s include the opening cysteine and the closing phenylalanine or tryptophan. D genes are given only for firm matches. Rows may omit the clone size; those that give it use once, few, many or a size class.

abundance,d_gene,v_gene,j_gene,CDR3aa,CDR3nt
.,TRBD1,TRBV11-2,TRBJ1-2,CASSFSTGEGYGYTF,TGTGCCAGCAGCTTTTCGACAGGGGAGGGCTATGGCTACACCTTC
few,.,TRBV2,TRBJ2-7,CASSEQWSGASYEQYF,TGTGCCAGCAGTGAACAGTGGTCCGGAGCCTCCTACGAGCAGTACTTC
.,TRBD1,TRBV19,TRBJ2-7,CASSKQGPRNEQYF,TGTGCCAGTAGTAAACAGGGGCCCAGGAACGAGCAGTACTTC
once,.,TRBV12-3/TRBV12-4,TRBJ2-1,CASRRSPPNEQFF,TGTGCCAGCAGGCGCAGCCCTCCCAATGAGCAGTTCTTC
once,.,TRBV9,TRBJ2-2,CASTFLATNTGELFF,TGTGCCAGCACCTTTCTAGCGACGAACACCGGGGAGCTGTTTTTT
.,.,TRBV11-3,TRBJ2-2,CASSSQGTGELFF,TGTGCCAGCAGCTCGCAGGGGACCGGGGAGCTGTTTTTT
many,TRBD1,TRBV19,TRBJ1-2,CASSTTYRGNYGYTF,TGTGCCAGTAGTACCACGTACAGGGGGAACTATGGCTACACCTTC
.,.,TRBV19,TRBJ2-7,CASSIRGSSYEQYF,TGTGCCAGTAGTATAAGGGGGAGCTCCTACGAGCAGTACTTC
.,.,TRBV18,TRBJ2-5,CASSQYQETQYF,TGTGCCAGCTCACAGTACCAAGAGACCCAGTACTTC
.,.,TRBV14,TRBJ1-2,CASSPRSVPYGYTF,TGTGCCAGCAGCCCCAGATCCGTCCCCTATGGCTACACCTTC
.,.,TRBV11-2,TRBJ2-7,CASSPGTVGLEQYF,TGTGCCAGCAGCCCCGGGACAGTGGGACTGGAGCAGTACTTC
.,TRBD1,TRBV19,TRBJ1-2,CASRVTGGAAGYTF,TGTGCCAGTAGGGTTACAGGGGGCGCGGCTGGCTACACCTTC
.,.,TRBV2,TRBJ2-6,CASSEMTSGANVLTF,TGTGCCAGCAGTGAAATGACCTCTGGGGCCAACGTCCTGACTTTC
.,.,TRBV27,TRBJ2-1,CASSSDSLSYNEQFF,TGTGCCAGCAGTTCGGACAGCCTCTCCTACAATGAGCAGTTCTTC
.,TRBD1,TRBV5-6,TRBJ2-2,CASSTRQGLYTGELFF,TGTGCCAGCAGCACAAGACAGGGCCTATACACCGGGGAGCTGTTTTTT
.,.,TRBV5-1,TRBJ1-5,CASSQDPNNQPQHF,TGCGCCAGCAGCCAGGACCCAAACAATCAGCCCCAGCATTTT
.,.,TRBV7-9,TRBJ2-7,CASSWGSYEQYF,TGTGCCAGCAGCTGGGGTTCCTACGAGCAGTACTTC
.,.,TRBV6-5,TRBJ1-1,CASSWVGAPGAFF,TGTGCCAGCAGTTGGGTGGGGGCCCCTGGAGCTTTCTTT
.,.,TRBV3-1/TRBV3-2,TRBJ2-3,CASSQPLVSTDTQYF,TGTGCCAGCAGCCAGCCGTTGGTGAGCACAGATACGCAGTATTTT
.,.,TRBV5-4,TRBJ1-4,CASSSDSQANEKLFF,TGTGCCAGCAGCTCGGACAGTCAAGCTAATGAAAAACTGTTTTTT
.,.,TRBV5-6,TRBJ2-1,CASSLAPGASEQFF,TGTGCCAGCAGCTTGGCCCCGGGCGCCAGCGAGCAGTTCTTC
.,.,TRBV6-5,TRBJ1-1,CASGSSSGHKEAFF,TGTGCCAGCGGATCGAGTTCCGGGCATAAAGAAGCTTTCTTT
.,.,TRBV4-1,TRBJ2-3,CASSLQAAGRSTDTQYF,TGCGCCAGCAGCCTCCAAGCGGCGGGGCGGAGCACAGATACGCAGTATTTT
.,.,TRBV11-3,TRBJ2-7,CASSLNGGTDYEQYF,TGTGCCAGCAGCTTAAACGGAGGTACTGACTACGAGCAGTACTTC
.,TRBD1,TRBV6-1,TRBJ2-1,CASSEVTGYNEQFF,TGTGCCAGCAGTGAAGTGACAGGGTACAATGAGCAGTTCTTC
.,TRBD2,TRBV9,TRBJ2-1,CASSAKGRGVNEQFF,TGTGCCAGCAGCGCAAAGGGGAGGGGTGTCAATGAGCAGTTCTTC
.,.,TRBV9,TRBJ2-3,CASSHPRVEGTITDTQYF,TGTGCCAGCAGCCATCCCAGGGTGGAGGGGACGATCACAGATACGCAGTATTTT
.,TRBD1,TRBV24-1,TRBJ1-5,CATSDNRGLQPQHF,TGTGCCACCAGTGACAACAGGGGGCTTCAGCCCCAGCATTTT
once,.,TRBV18,TRBJ1-2,CASSPLDSFYGYTF,TGTGCCAGCTCACCTCTTGACAGCTTCTATGGCTACACCTTC
.,TRBD1,TRBV10-3,TRBJ1-2,CAISAGGNYGYTF,TGTGCCATCAGTGCAGGGGGAAACTATGGCTACACCTTC
.,.,TRBV2,TRBJ2-7,CASSVSTYEQYF,TGTGCCAGCAGTGTCTCCACCTACGAGCAGTACTTC
.,.,TRBV5-1,TRBJ1-4,CASSLDREEKLFF,TGCGCCAGCAGCTTGGATAGGGAGGAAAAACTGTTTTTT
.,.,TRBV4-1,TRBJ2-2,CASSLGLVNTGELFF,TGCGCCAGCAGCCTGGGACTGGTTAACACCGGGGAGCTGTTTTTT
.,.,TRBV10-3,TRBJ2-2,CAIRGTATGELFF,TGTGCCATCAGGGGGACCGCCACCGGGGAGCTGTTTTTT
.,TRBD2,TRBV6-5,TRBJ2-7,CASSSQASGSYEQYF,TGTGCCAGCAGTTCCCAGGCTAGCGGATCCTACGAGCAGTACTTC
.,.,TRBV19,TRBJ1-1,CASMVGGGTNTEAFF,TGTGCCAGTATGGTTGGGGGGGGAACGAACACTGAAGCTTTCTTT
few,.,TRBV3-1/TRBV3-2,TRBJ1-3,CASSRLSSGNTIYF,TGTGCCAGCAGCCGTTTAAGCTCTGGAAACACCATATATTTT
.,TRBD2,TRBV7-3,TRBJ2-5,CASSLTPSGGAAQYF,TGTGCCAGCAGCTTAACCCCTAGCGGGGGGGCGGCCCAGTACTTC
.,.,TRBV3-1/TRBV3-2,TRBJ2-5,CASSQQPLEGETQYF,TGTGCCAGCAGCCAACAACCCCTTGAGGGAGAGACCCAGTACTTC
.,TRBD2,TRBV10-2,TRBJ2-7,CASSASGRVYEQYF,TGCGCCAGCAGTGCGAGCGGGAGAGTCTACGAGCAGTACTTC
.,TRBD1,TRBV5-1,TRBJ1-6,CASSFGDSIYNSPLHF,TGCGCCAGCAGCTTCGGGGACAGCATCTATAATTCACCCCTCCACTTT
.,TRBD1,TRBV11-2,TRBJ2-3,CASSLETWGTGVDTQYF,TGTGCCAGCAGCTTAGAAACCTGGGGGACAGGAGTAGATACGCAGTATTTT
.,TRBD1,TRBV2,TRBJ1-2,CASSAYGTGVLFNYGYTF,TGTGCCAGCAGTGCGTACGGGACAGGTGTCCTTTTTAACTATGGCTACACCTTC
.,.,TRBV28,TRBJ2-7,CATYSYEQYF,TGTGCCACCTACTCCTACGAGCAGTACTTC
.,.,TRBV5-4,TRBJ1-1,CASSLRLGGTEAFF,TGTGCCAGCAGCTTGCGTCTGGGGGGCACTGAAGCTTTCTTT
.,.,TRBV5-1,TRBJ2-1,CASSPGLTSYNEQFF,TGCGCCAGCAGCCCAGGACTCACTTCCTACAATGAGCAGTTCTTC
.,TRBD2,TRBV28,TRBJ2-7,CASSLGSGGSFEQYF,TGTGCCAGCAGTTTAGGGTCTGGCGGGAGCTTCGAGCAGTACTTC
.,.,TRBV6-4,TRBJ1-6,CASSDYSPYNSPLHF,TGTGCCAGCAGTGACTACAGCCCCTATAATTCACCCCTCCACTTT
.,TRBD2,TRBV7-9,TRBJ2-1,CASSSKLAGGYNEQFF,TGTGCCAGCAGCTCAAAACTAGCGGGAGGATACAATGAGCAGTTCTTC
.,.,TRBV28,TRBJ1-5,CASSSPGERQPQHF,TGTGCCAGCAGTTCTCCAGGGGAGCGACAGCCCCAGCATTTT
few,TRBD1,TRBV5-8,TRBJ1-2,CASSLAGTDELYGYTF,TGTGCCAGCAGCTTGGCCGGGACAGACGAACTCTATGGCTACACCTTC
.,.,TRBV7-8,TRBJ2-2,CASSFGPRNTGELFF,TGTGCCAGCAGCTTTGGCCCCAGAAACACCGGGGAGCTGTTTTTT
few,.,TRBV3-1/TRBV3-2,TRBJ2-3,CASSQGAGFSTDTQYF,TGTGCCAGCAGCCAAGGTGCGGGGTTTAGCACAGATACGCAGTATTTT
.,.,TRBV5-1,TRBJ1-1,CASSLTGLGNTEAFF,TGCGCCAGCAGCCTTACAGGGTTGGGGAACACTGAAGCTTTCTTT
few,TRBD1,TRBV7-3,TRBJ1-4,CASSLGTGNEKLFF,TGTGCCAGCAGCCTCGGGACAGGGAACGAAAAACTGTTTTTT
.,.,TRBV14,TRBJ1-1,CASSQKGMNTEAFF,TGTGCCAGCAGCCAAAAAGGGATGAACACTGAAGCTTTCTTT